Shown below are 21 T cell receptor beta chains from a single sample sequenced in a study of cytomegalovirus exposure and HLA in healthy donors. The PCR was carried out with 60 Vbeta primers and 13 Jbeta primers. Using immunoSEQ multiplex PCR, the repertoire was profiled, and TCRdb retains in-frame clones only, with some absent. The table lists roughly 190,000 clones, more than 75% of them singletons. Input material: PBMCs. The receptors were sampled from a man in his thirties or forties in good health and CMV-seronegative.

V gene TRBV18 combines with J gene TRBJ1-1; 7 positions agree with TRBD1. J lost 3 bases, V lost 2 bases, and 6 bases had no gene match. From germline, CDR1 is KGHSH and CDR2 LQKENI. The CDR3 consists of 15 residues. CDR3 nucleotides: TGTGCCAGCTCACCAAGAGGGGGCAAGGACACTGAAGCTTTCTTT. This gives the protein CASSPRGGKDTEAFF.

The chain combines TRBV30 with TRBJ1-1; 10 bases are a match to TRBD1. This CDR3 region has 12 residues. Germline V gives CDR1 GTSNPN, CDR2 SVGIG (reference sequence). V dropped 5 bases and J dropped 4; count of bases not matched to a gene: 1. The CDR3 DNA reads as TGTGCCTGGGGACAGGGGGGCACTGAAGCTTTCTTT. It yields the protein CAWGQGGTEAFF.

This clone showed up just once. This chain uses TRBV27 with TRBJ2-2; the D gene is possibly TRBD2 (5 bases). Between the trimmed V and J ends, which lost 4 bases and 1 base, there was a span of 19 bases. The CDR3 loop spans 18 amino acids. The germline gives CDR1 MNHEY, CDR2 SMNVEV (reference sequence). CDR3 sequence (DNA): TGTGCCAGCAGTTCCAAATTGGGTGGCGGGTTGAACACCGGGGAGCTGTTTTTT. Amino acid sequence: CASSSKLGGGLNTGELFF.

The sample holds one count of this clone. The chain employs TRBV19 and TRBJ2-1, with 8 bases aligning to TRBD1. This CDR3 region has 14 residues. CDR1 is LNHDA, CDR2 SQIVND, per germline (reference sequence). V shed 0 bases, J shed 9 bases, and the junction held 4 bases outside the gene matches. CDR3 sequence (DNA): TGTGCCAGTAGTATAGACCCGACAGGGGCTGAGCAGTTCTTC. This gives the protein CASSIDPTGAEQFF.

Only a few counts were recorded for this clone. The chain recombines TRBV9 with TRBJ1-5; D is ambiguous. V dropped 3 bases and J dropped 4 bases, with 17 bases sitting between them. The CDR3 length is 16 residues. CDR1 and CDR2 from the germline V gene are SGDLS and YYNGEE. The CDR3 region is CASSAGPGLMNQPQHF. The CDR3 coding sequence is TGTGCCAGCAGCGCCGGGCCTGGACTGATGAATCAGCCCCAGCATTTT.

CDR3: CASSILTGRGQPQHF. Written as DNA, the CDR3 is TGTGCCAGTAGTATCCTGACAGGTAGGGGTCAGCCCCAGCATTTT. The chain has TRBV19 and TRBJ1-5; D is possibly TRBD1 (6 bases). V lost 3 bases to trimming and J lost 6 bases, with 15 bases between them. The CDR3 runs 15 residues. Germline V CDR1 and CDR2: LNHDA, SQIVND (reference sequence).

This rearrangement joins TRBV28 to TRBJ1-1; 8 bases map to TRBD1. The germline V gene encodes CDR1 MDHEN and CDR2 SYDVKM. V was pared by 6 bases and J by 10 bases, with 10 bases of the junction left unmatched. The CDR3 is 13 amino acids. Here the CDR3 DNA reads TGTGCCAGCAGATCGACCCAGGGGGCGTTAGCTTTCTTT. Amino acids: CASRSTQGALAFF.

The J gene is TRBJ2-7, the V gene TRBV30, with a weak D call TRBD2 (6 bases). CDR3 length: 12 amino acids. In germline, CDR1 is GTSNPN, CDR2 SVGIG (reference sequence). V lost 5 bases and J lost 3, with 11 bases in between. The CDR3 DNA is TGTGCCTGGGGGGGACTGATCTACGAGCAGTACTTC. Amino acids: CAWGGLIYEQYF.

This rearrangement joins TRBV5-1 to TRBJ2-7, with 7 bases identical to TRBD2. CDR3 size: 14 residues. The trim removed 4 bases at V and 2 bases at J, leaving 6 bases unmatched. The germline gives CDR1 SGHRS, CDR2 YFSETQ. As DNA, the CDR3 is TGCGCCAGCAGCCCTAGCGGTTATACCTACGAGCAGTACTTC. Translated: CASSPSGYTYEQYF.

The genes are TRBV10-1 and TRBJ2-7, with TRBD1 as a possible D gene (6 bases). Trimming shortened V by 9 bases and J by 3 bases, and 18 bases separated the two germline ends. The CDR3 extends over 14 amino acids. Germline values: CDR1 WNHNN, CDR2 SYGVQD (reference sequence). The CDR3 protein is CASQDSLMGYEQYF. The CDR3 coding sequence is TGCGCCAGTCAGGACAGCCTAATGGGCTACGAGCAGTACTTC.

The chain has TRBV7-2 and TRBJ1-5; 7 nucleotides line up with TRBD1. The CDR3 loop spans 14 amino acids. CDR1 and CDR2 from the germline V gene are SGHTA and FQGNSA. Unmatched junction bases numbered 7, after V lost 6 bases and J lost 5 bases. Written as DNA, the CDR3 is TGTGCCAGCAGTCGACAGGGTTCGTATCAGCCCCAGCATTTT. Translation gives CASSRQGSYQPQHF. The whole variable domain, remainder taken from reference TRBV7-2 and TRBJ1-5, is GAGVSQSPSNKVTEKGKDVELRCDPISGHTALYWYRQSLGQGLEFLIYFQGNSAPDKSGLPSDRFSAERTGGSVSTLTIQRTQQEDSAVYLCASSRQGSYQPQHFGDGTRLSIL.

The chain combines TRBV6-6 with TRBJ1-2, with unresolved D. The CDR3 consists of 13 residues. The germline V gene encodes CDR1 MNHNY and CDR2 SVGAGI (reference sequence). The V end lost 8 bases, the J end lost 2 bases, and 12 bases lay between the germline ends. The CDR3 DNA reads as TGTGCCAGCCGCACGACGGAGAACTATGGCTACACCTTC. Translation: CASRTTENYGYTF.

J is TRBJ1-4 and V is TRBV10-2; 7 bases agree with TRBD1. The germline CDR1 and CDR2 sequences are WSHSY and SAAADI. The V segment lost 2 bases and the J segment 2 bases; nucleotides outside the gene matches: 2. The CDR3 contains 15 residues. CDR3 sequence (DNA): TGCGCCAGCAGTGAGGGGGACAGCACTAATGAAAAACTGTTTTTT. It yields the protein CASSEGDSTNEKLFF.

The CDR3 here is CSAQRGGTAEQYF. CDR3 bases: TGCAGCGCCCAAAGAGGGGGAACGGCCGAGCAGTACTTC. The chain is built from TRBV29-1 and TRBJ2-7; possible D gene TRBD1, 6 bases. Trimming removed 7 bases from V and 6 bases from J, with 19 bases in between. This CDR3 is built from 13 residues. CDR1 and CDR2 (germline): SQVTM, ANQGSEA.

Here the CDR3 DNA reads TGTGCCACCACCCGGGACACCGGTTCACCCCTCCACTTT. This encodes CATTRDTGSPLHF. The V and J genes are TRBV15 and TRBJ1-6, with D possibly being TRBD1 (6 bases). The ends were cut back, 7 bases at V and 9 bases at J, with 13 bases in the middle. The CDR3 spans 13 residues. The V gene's germline CDR1 is LNHNV and CDR2 YYDKDF (reference sequence). Using reference TRBV15 and TRBJ1-6 for the parts outside the CDR3, the full variable domain is DAMVIQNPRYQVTQFGKPVTLSCSQTLNHNVMYWYQQKSSQAPKLLFHYYDKDFNNEADTPDNFQSRRPNTSFCFLDIRSPGLGDTAMYLCATTRDTGSPLHFGNGTRLTVT.

The rearrangement uses TRBV7-2 and TRBJ1-6, with D perhaps TRBD1 (5 bases). The germline V and J ends were trimmed by 2 bases and 14 bases, with 10 bases remaining between them. Per the germline V gene, CDR1 is SGHTA and CDR2 is FQGNSA. This CDR3 spans 12 amino acids. CDR3: CASSLYLDTLHF. The CDR3 DNA is TGTGCCAGCAGCTTATACTTGGACACCCTCCACTTT.

The chain joins TRBV28 to TRBJ1-1; no firm D call. The CDR3 spans 13 residues. Germline V gene lookup returns CDR1 MDHEN and CDR2 SYDVKM. V was clipped by 3 bases and J by 4 bases, with 9 bases between them. CDR3 loop: CASSFGPGTEAFF. CDR3 DNA: TGTGCCAGCAGTTTTGGCCCGGGCACTGAAGCTTTCTTT.

The genes are TRBV5-4 and TRBJ2-1; 7 nucleotides agree with TRBD1. Germline V gene lookup returns CDR1 SGHNT and CDR2 YYREEE (reference sequence). This CDR3 comprises 16 residues. The ends lost 6 bases at V and 3 bases at J; junction bases unmatched: 12. The CDR3 DNA is TGTGCCAGCACCGGCCCCAGGGGGACGGACTACAATGAGCAGTTCTTC. This translates into CASTGPRGTDYNEQFF.

The chain joins TRBV29-1 to TRBJ2-1, with D unresolved. This CDR3 has 13 residues. Trimming removed 0 bases at V and 6 bases at J, with 9 bases between. CDR1 and CDR2 from the germline V gene are SQVTM and ANQGSEA. The CDR3 is CSVEDPLSNEQFF. Here the CDR3 DNA reads TGCAGCGTTGAAGATCCTTTGAGCAATGAGCAGTTCTTC.

In its sample, this clone was seen a few times. One junction end does not reproduce the germline sequence, and a read error may be involved. This chain uses TRBV2 with TRBJ1-4; no clear D gene. Per germline, CDR1 SNHLY and CDR2 FYNNEI. The CDR3 runs to 12 residues. CDR3 sequence: CASREEAEKLFF. The CDR3 DNA is TGTGCCAGCCGTGAGGAGGCCGAAAAACTGTTTTTT. The entire variable domain, with the rest obtained from reference TRBV2 and TRBJ1-4, is as follows: EPEVTQTPSHQVTQMGQEVILRCVPISNHLYFYWYRQILGQKVEFLVSFYNNEISEKSEIFDDQFSVERPDGSNFTLKIRSTKLEDSAMYFCASREEAEKLFFGSGTQLSVL.

The chain employs TRBV6-6 and TRBJ2-1; D is perhaps TRBD2 (5 bases). CDR1 and CDR2 from the germline V gene are MNHNY and SVGAGI (reference sequence). This CDR3 contains 15 residues. V lost 6 bases, J lost 0 bases, and 12 bases lay in between. The CDR3: CASSLSAGSYNEQFF. CDR3 in DNA: TGTGCCAGCAGCCTCTCGGCGGGCTCCTACAATGAGCAGTTCTTC.